A single sample is the source of the 7 T cell receptor beta chains below, sequenced in a study of breast tumors, draining lymph nodes, adjacent tissues (dated by TCRdb to 2016 to 2018). Libraries were constructed by multiplex PCR. Sequencer: Illumina HiSeq 2000. TCRdb reprocessing: public reads trimmed at Q25 with fastp, clones called with MiXCR, in-frame beta chains kept. Every distinct CDR3 protein forms one entry, paired with its most common genes and DNA. This sample is represented by more than 50,000 distinct CDR3 sequences; less than 55% of them were singletons. The top ten constitute roughly a tenth of the sample. What was sequenced was breast tumor tissue. All receptors derive from a female donor with breast cancer. Some clones in this sample may be carry-over from other donors' samples.

In this sample, this clonotype turned up once. The rearrangement uses TRBV5-1 and TRBJ2-7; 11 bases agree with TRBD2. This CDR3 is built from 16 residues. Germline V lookup: CDR1 SGHRS, CDR2 YFSETQ. The junction had 9 bases not matched to a gene; V was cut back by 6 bases and J by 1 base. The CDR3 DNA follows: TGCGCCAGCACTCATATAGCGGGAGGGAGGTCCTACGAGCAGTACTTC. Translation: CASTHIAGGRSYEQYF.

This chain connects TRBV12-3 or TRBV12-4 to TRBJ1-1, with D uncertain. Trimming removed 7 bases from V and 5 bases from J, with 14 bases in between. This CDR3 comprises 13 residues. The CDR3 loop reads CASTLHGRTEAFF. CDR3 DNA sequence: TGTGCCAGCACCCTCCATGGGCGGACTGAAGCTTTCTTT.

The genes are TRBV25-1 and TRBJ1-5; D might be TRBD1 (6 bases). V was shortened by 2 bases and J by 4 bases, with 9 bases between the two germline ends. This CDR3 spans 14 amino acids. The germline V gene has CDR1 MGHDK and CDR2 SYGVNS. Here the CDR3 DNA reads TGTGCCAGCAGTGAAGCAGGGGCAAATCAGCCCCAGCATTTT. Translation: CASSEAGANQPQHF.

Notes on this clonotype: Mismatch with germline at one junction end may stem from a read error. The chain recombines TRBV25-1 with TRBJ2-2; D may be TRBD2 (5 bases). Per the germline V gene, CDR1 is MGHDK and CDR2 is SYGVNS. The length of the CDR3 is 15 residues. This CDR3 reads CASSGAVSNSGELFF. For the CDR3, the DNA is TGTGCCAGCAGTGGAGCGGTTTCGAACTCCGGGGAGCTGTTTTTT.

J is TRBJ2-3 and V is TRBV7-8; 13 bases align to TRBD2. Trimming removed 6 bases from V and 4 bases from J; junction bases left unmatched: 4. Germline-derived CDR1 and CDR2 are SGHVS and FQNEAQ. There are 15 residues in the CDR3. In nucleotides, the CDR3 is TGTGCCAGCAGGCCGACTAGCGGGAGGTCAGATACGCAGTATTTT. As protein: CASRPTSGRSDTQYF.

The chain links TRBV9 to TRBJ1-4; possible D gene TRBD1, 5 bases. The V gene's germline CDR1 is SGDLS and CDR2 YYNGEE. The CDR3 loop spans 19 amino acids. V lost 4 bases and J 0 bases, leaving 22 bases between the germline ends. For the CDR3, the DNA is TGTGCCAGCAGCACCACAAGCTCTGGGGCCACTACAACTAATGAAAAACTGTTTTTT. This sequence encodes CASSTTSSGATTTNEKLFF.

This clonotype turned up a few times. One base away lies a much larger clone, so this may be a sequencing read error. The chain couples TRBV7-9 to TRBJ2-1; 13 bases agree with TRBD2. CDR1 SEHNR and CDR2 FQNEAQ come from the germline V gene (reference sequence). CDR3 length: 15 amino acids. The CDR3 DNA follows: TGTGCCAGCAGACCACTAGCGGGAGGGCGGAATGAGCAGCTCTTC. It translates to CASRPLAGGRNEQLF.